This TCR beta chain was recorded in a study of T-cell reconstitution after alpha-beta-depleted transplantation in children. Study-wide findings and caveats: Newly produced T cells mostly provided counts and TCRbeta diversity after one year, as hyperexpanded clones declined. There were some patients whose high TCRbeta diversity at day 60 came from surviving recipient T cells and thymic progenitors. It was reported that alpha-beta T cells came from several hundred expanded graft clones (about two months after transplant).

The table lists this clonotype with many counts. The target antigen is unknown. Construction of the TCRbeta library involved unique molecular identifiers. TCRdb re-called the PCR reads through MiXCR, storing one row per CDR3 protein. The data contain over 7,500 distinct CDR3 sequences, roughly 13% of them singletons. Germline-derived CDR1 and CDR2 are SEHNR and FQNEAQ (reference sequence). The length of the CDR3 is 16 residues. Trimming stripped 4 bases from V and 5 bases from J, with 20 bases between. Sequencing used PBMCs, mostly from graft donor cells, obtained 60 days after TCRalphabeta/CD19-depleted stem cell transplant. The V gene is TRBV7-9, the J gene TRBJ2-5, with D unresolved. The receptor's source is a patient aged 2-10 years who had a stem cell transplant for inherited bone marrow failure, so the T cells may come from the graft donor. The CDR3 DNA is TGTGCCAGCAGCTCGAGGTGGGCGTATTCCCAGGAGACCCAGTACTTC. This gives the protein CASSSRWAYSQETQYF.